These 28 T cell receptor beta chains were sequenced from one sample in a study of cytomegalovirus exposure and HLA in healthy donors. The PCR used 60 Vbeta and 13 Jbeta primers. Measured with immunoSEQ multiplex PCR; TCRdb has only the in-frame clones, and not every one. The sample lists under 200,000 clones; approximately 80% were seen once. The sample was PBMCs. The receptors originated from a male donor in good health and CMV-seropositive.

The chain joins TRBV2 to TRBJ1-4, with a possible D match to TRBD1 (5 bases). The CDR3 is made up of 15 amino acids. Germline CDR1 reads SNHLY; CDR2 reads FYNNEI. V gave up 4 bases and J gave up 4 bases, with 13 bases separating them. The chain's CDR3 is CASSVGGGLNEKLFF. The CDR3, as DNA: TGTGCCAGCAGTGTGGGGGGGGGACTTAATGAAAAACTGTTTTTT.

The CDR3 here is CASSTLTGALSGNTIYF. Written as DNA, the CDR3 is TGTGCCAGCAGCACCCTAACAGGGGCTCTCTCTGGAAACACCATATATTTT. The rearrangement joins TRBV9 to TRBJ1-3; 7 bases match TRBD1. The ends lost 4 bases at V and 0 bases at J; junction bases unmatched: 10. The CDR3 loop spans 17 amino acids. From germline, CDR1 is SGDLS and CDR2 YYNGEE.

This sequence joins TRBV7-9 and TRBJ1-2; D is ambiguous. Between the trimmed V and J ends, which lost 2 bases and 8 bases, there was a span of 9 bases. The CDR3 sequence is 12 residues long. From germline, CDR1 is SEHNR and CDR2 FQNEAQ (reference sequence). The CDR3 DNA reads TGTGCCAGCAGCTTACCCAGCGGCGGCTACACCTTC. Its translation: CASSLPSGGYTF. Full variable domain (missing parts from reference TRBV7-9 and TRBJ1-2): DTGVSQNPRHKITKRGQNVTFRCDPISEHNRLYWYRQTLGQGPEFLTYFQNEAQLEKSRLLSDRFSAERPKGSFSTLEIQRTEQGDSAMYLCASSLPSGGYTFGSGTRLTVV.

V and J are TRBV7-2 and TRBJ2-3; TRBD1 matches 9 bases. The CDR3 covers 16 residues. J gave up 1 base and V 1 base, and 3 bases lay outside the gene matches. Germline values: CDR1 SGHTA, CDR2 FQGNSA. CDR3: CASSLDWDRGTDTQYF. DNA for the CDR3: TGTGCCAGCAGCTTAGATTGGGACAGGGGCACAGATACGCAGTATTTT.

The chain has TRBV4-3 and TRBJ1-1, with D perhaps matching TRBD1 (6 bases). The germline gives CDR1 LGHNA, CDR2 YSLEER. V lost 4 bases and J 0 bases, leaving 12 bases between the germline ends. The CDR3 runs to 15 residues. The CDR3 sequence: CASSPRTVMNTEAFF. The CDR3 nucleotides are TGCGCCAGCAGCCCGAGGACAGTTATGAACACTGAAGCTTTCTTT.

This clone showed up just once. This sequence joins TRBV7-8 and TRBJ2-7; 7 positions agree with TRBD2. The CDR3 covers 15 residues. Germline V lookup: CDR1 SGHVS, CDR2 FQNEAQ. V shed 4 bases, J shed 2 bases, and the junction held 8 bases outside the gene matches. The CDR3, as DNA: TGTGCCAGCAGCTCAAGGGAGGGGCTCGCCTACGAGCAGTACTTC. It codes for CASSSREGLAYEQYF.

Here the CDR3 DNA reads TGTGCCAGCAGCTTAGAGGCCAGGGACACTGAAGCTTTCTTT. Its translation is CASSLEARDTEAFF. V and J are TRBV7-6 and TRBJ1-1; possible D gene TRBD1, 5 bases. Germline lookup yields CDR1 SGHVS and CDR2 FNYEAQ. This CDR3 comprises 14 residues. The germline V and J ends were trimmed by 1 base and 3 bases, with 9 bases remaining between them.

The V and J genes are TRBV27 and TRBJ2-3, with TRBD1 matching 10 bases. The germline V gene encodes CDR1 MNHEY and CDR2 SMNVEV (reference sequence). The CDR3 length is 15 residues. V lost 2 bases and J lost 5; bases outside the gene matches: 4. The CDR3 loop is CASSLRQGARDTQYF. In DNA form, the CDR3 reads TGTGCCAGCAGTTTAAGACAGGGGGCTAGAGATACGCAGTATTTT.

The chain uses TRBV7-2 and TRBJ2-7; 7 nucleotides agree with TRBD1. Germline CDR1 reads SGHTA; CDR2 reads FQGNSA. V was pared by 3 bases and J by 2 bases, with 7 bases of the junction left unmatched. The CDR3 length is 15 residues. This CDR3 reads CASSFGTAVTYEQYF. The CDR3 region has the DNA TGTGCCAGCAGCTTTGGGACAGCCGTTACCTACGAGCAGTACTTC.

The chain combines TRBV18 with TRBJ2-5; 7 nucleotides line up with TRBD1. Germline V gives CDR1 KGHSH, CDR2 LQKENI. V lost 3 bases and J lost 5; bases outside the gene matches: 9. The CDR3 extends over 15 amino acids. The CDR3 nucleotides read TGTGCCAGCTCACCCGGATCCGACAGGGTGGAGACCCAGTACTTC. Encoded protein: CASSPGSDRVETQYF. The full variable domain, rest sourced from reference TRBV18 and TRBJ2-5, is NAGVMQNPRHLVRRRGQEARLRCSPMKGHSHVYWYRQLPEEGLKFMVYLQKENIIDESGMPKERFSAEFPKEGPSILRIQQVVRGDSAAYFCASSPGSDRVETQYFGPGTRLLVL.

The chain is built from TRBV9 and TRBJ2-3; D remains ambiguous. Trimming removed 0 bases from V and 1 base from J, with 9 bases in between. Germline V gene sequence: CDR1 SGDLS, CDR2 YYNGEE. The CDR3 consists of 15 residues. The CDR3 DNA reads TGTGCCAGCAGCGTAGCGGGTTCGGGCACAGATACGCAGTATTTT. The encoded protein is CASSVAGSGTDTQYF.

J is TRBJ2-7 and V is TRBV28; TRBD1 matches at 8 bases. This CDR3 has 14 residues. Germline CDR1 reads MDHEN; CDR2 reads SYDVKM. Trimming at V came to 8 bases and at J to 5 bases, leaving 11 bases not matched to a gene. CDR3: CASEPGDRGHEQYF. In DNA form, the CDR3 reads TGTGCCAGCGAACCTGGAGACAGGGGTCACGAGCAGTACTTC.

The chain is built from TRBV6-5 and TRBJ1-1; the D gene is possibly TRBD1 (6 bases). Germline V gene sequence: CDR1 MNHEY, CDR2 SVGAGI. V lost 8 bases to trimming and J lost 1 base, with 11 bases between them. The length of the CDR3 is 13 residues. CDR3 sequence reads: CASLRTANTEAFF. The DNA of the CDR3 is TGTGCCAGCCTTAGGACAGCGAACACTGAAGCTTTCTTT.

The CDR3 spells CASSLRATGRNSPLHF. The DNA for the CDR3 is TGTGCCAGCAGTTTACGTGCGACAGGGCGGAATTCACCCCTCCACTTT. This chain joins TRBV28 and TRBJ1-6; 7 bases align to TRBD1. V lost 2 bases, J lost 7 bases, and 8 bases stayed unmatched. CDR3 size: 16 residues. CDR1 MDHEN and CDR2 SYDVKM come from the germline V gene.

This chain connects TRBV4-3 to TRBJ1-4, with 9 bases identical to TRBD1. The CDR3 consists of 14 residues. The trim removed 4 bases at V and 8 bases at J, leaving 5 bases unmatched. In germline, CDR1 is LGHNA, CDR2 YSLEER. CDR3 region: CASSLGQGEEKLFF. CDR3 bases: TGCGCCAGCAGCCTGGGACAGGGAGAAGAAAAACTGTTTTTT.

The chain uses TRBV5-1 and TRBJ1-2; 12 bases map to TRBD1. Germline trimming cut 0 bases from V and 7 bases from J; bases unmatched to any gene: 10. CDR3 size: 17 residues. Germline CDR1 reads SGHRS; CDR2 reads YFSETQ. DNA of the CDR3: TGCGCCAGCAGCTTGGGGGGGGCCGGGACAGGGGGCCCTGGCTACACCTTC. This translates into CASSLGGAGTGGPGYTF.

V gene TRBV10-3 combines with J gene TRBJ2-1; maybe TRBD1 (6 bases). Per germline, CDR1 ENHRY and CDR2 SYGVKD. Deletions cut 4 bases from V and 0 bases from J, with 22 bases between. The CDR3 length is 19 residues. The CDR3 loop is CAISVTGTIGKSSYNEQFF. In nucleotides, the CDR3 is TGTGCCATCAGTGTCACAGGGACGATAGGAAAAAGCTCCTACAATGAGCAGTTCTTC.

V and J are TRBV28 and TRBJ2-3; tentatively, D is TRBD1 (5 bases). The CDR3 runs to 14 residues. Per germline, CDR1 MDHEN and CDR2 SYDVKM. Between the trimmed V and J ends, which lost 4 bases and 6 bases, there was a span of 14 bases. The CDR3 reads CASSSRFAGDTQYF. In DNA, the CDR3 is TGTGCCAGCAGTTCCCGTTTCGCAGGGGATACGCAGTATTTT.

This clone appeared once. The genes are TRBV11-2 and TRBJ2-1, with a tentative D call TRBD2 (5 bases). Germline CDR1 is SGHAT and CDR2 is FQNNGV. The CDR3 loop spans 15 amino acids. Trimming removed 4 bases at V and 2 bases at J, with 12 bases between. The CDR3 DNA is TGTGCCAGCAGCTCGAACAGCGGCACCTACAATGAGCAGTTCTTC. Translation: CASSSNSGTYNEQFF.

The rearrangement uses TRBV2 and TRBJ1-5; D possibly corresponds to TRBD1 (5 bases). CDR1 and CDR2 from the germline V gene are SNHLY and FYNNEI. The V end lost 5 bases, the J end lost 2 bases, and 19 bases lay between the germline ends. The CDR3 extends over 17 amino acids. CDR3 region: CASSYSGTEGGNQPQHF. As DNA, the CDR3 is TGTGCCAGCAGTTACTCCGGGACGGAGGGTGGCAATCAGCCCCAGCATTTT.

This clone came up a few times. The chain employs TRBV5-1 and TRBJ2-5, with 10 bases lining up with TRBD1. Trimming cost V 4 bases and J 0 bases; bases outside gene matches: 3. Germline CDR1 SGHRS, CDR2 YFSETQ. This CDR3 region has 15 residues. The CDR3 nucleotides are TGCGCCAGCAGCGAGGGGACAGGGGACCAAGAGACCCAGTACTTC. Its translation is CASSEGTGDQETQYF.

As DNA, the CDR3 is TGTGCCAGCCGGGGGGGCAGCCAATACAATGAGCAGTTCTTC. This gives the protein CASRGGSQYNEQFF. This rearrangement joins TRBV9 to TRBJ2-1, with 8 nucleotides matching TRBD2. Germline V CDR1 and CDR2: SGDLS, YYNGEE. The CDR3 length is 14 residues. Trimming took 7 bases from V and 4 from J; bases not matched to a gene: 7.

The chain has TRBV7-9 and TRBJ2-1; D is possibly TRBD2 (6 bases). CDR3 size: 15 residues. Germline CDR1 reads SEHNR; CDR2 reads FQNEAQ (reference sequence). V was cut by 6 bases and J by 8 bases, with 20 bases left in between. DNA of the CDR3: TGTGCCAGCAGGGGAAAGGGGACTCCCTCCCATGAGCAGTTCTTC. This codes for CASRGKGTPSHEQFF.

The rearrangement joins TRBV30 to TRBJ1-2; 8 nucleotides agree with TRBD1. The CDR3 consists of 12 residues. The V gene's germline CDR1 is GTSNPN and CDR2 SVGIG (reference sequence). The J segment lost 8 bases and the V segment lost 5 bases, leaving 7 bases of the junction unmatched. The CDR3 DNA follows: TGTGCCTGGGACAGGGGAGCTTGGGGCTACACCTTC. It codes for CAWDRGAWGYTF.

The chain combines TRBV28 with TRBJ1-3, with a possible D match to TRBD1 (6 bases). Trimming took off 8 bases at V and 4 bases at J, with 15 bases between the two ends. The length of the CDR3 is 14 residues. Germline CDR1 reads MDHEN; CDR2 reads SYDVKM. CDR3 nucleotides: TGTGCCAGCGGGTGGGGGGGCGCAGGAAACACCATATATTTT. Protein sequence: CASGWGGAGNTIYF.

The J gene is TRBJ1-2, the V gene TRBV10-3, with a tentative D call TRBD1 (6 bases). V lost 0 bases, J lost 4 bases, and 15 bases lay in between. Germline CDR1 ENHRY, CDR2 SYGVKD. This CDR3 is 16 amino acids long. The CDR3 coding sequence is TGTGCCATCAGTGAGTCGCTGGGGGCGACCGTCTATGGCTACACCTTC. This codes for CAISESLGATVYGYTF.

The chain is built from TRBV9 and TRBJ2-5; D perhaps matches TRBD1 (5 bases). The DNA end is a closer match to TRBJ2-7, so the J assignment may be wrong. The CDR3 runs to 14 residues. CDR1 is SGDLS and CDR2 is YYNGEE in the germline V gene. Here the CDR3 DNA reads TGTGCCAGCAGCGTAGCTGGACACTCCTACGAGCAGTACTTC. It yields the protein CASSVAGHSYEQYF.

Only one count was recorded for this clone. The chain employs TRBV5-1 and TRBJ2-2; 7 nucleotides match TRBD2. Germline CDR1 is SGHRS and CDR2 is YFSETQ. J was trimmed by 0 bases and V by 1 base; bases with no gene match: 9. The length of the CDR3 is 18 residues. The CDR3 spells CASSLSQRELSNTGELFF. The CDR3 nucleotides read TGCGCCAGCAGCTTGTCTCAGCGGGAACTCTCGAACACCGGGGAGCTGTTTTTT.